These 15 T cell receptor beta chains share one sample of origin, sequenced in a study of T cells in Graves' hyperthyroidism and ophthalmopathy. It was RNA transcripts that yielded the amplified TCR beta CDR3 regions. The HTBI primer set was used in a first-round RT-PCR of the TCR CDR3. TCRdb itself ran the multiplex PCR reads through MiXCR, one entry per CDR3 protein. This table holds around 700,000 distinct CDR3 sequences, 30% to 40% found once. Sequencing used blood. These receptors came from a woman in her 40s with Graves' hyperthyroidism.

This clonotype showed up many times. This sequence joins TRBV24-1 and TRBJ1-2, with TRBD1 identical over 7 bases. J lost 4 bases, V lost 5 bases, and 3 bases had no gene match. The germline V gene encodes CDR1 KGHDR and CDR2 SFDVKD. The CDR3 is 13 amino acids. The CDR3 coding sequence is TGTGCCACCAGTGCGGGACAGAGCTATGGCTACACCTTC. Translated: CATSAGQSYGYTF.

In this sample, this clonotype turned up a few times. The rearrangement joins TRBV7-9 to TRBJ1-3; 7 bases agree with TRBD1. J was trimmed by 4 bases and V by 1 base; bases with no gene match: 7. Germline values: CDR1 SEHNR, CDR2 FQNEAQ (reference sequence). CDR3 length: 16 residues. CDR3 coding DNA: TGTGCCAGCAGCTTAGAAGAGGGGGCGAGAGGAAACACCATATATTTT. Its protein is CASSLEEGARGNTIYF.

The chain couples TRBV7-2 to TRBJ1-6, with D maybe TRBD1 (5 bases). This CDR3 has 12 amino acids. Trimming removed 5 bases at V and 14 bases at J, with 13 bases between. CDR1 is SGHTA and CDR2 is FQGNSA in the germline V gene. CDR3 nucleotides: TGTGCCAGCAGCGGGGGGTTGACGGCCCTCCACTTT. This gives the protein CASSGGLTALHF.

This clonotype occurred many times. The V and J genes are TRBV19 and TRBJ1-1; 7 bases match TRBD1. There are 15 residues in the CDR3. Germline CDR1 is LNHDA and CDR2 is SQIVND (reference sequence). V was pared by 5 bases and J by 3 bases, with 9 bases of the junction left unmatched. CDR3 nucleotides: TGTGCCAGTAGTCCGAGCAGGGGGGGAGACACTGAAGCTTTCTTT. It yields the protein CASSPSRGGDTEAFF.

V and J are TRBV7-2 and TRBJ2-7; unclear D gene. Trimming left V 0 bases short and J 7 bases short, with 16 bases between. The germline CDR1 and CDR2 sequences are SGHTA and FQGNSA. CDR3 size: 15 residues. For the CDR3, the DNA is TGTGCCAGCAGCTTAGCAGCGCCCTCCTACAATGAGCAGTACTTC. It encodes CASSLAAPSYNEQYF.

The table lists this clonotype with a few counts. V gene TRBV7-2 combines with J gene TRBJ1-5; D gene ambiguous. V dropped 2 bases and J dropped 1 base, with 6 bases sitting between them. In germline, CDR1 is SGHTA, CDR2 FQGNSA. CDR3 length equals 14 residues. CDR3 nucleotides: TGTGCCAGCAGCTTACTCCCCAGCAATCAGCCCCAGCATTTT. It specifies CASSLLPSNQPQHF. Using reference TRBV7-2 and TRBJ1-5 for the parts outside the CDR3, the full variable domain is GAGVSQSPSNKVTEKGKDVELRCDPISGHTALYWYRQSLGQGLEFLIYFQGNSAPDKSGLPSDRFSAERTGGSVSTLTIQRTQQEDSAVYLCASSLLPSNQPQHFGDGTRLSIL.

This clonotype was observed at least ten times. V and J are TRBV6-1 and TRBJ1-1; D uncertain. Per the germline V gene, CDR1 is MNHNS and CDR2 is SASEGT. The CDR3 contains 14 residues. Trimming took 6 bases from V and 0 from J, leaving 11 bases between them. The CDR3 DNA reads TGTGCCAGCAGCATCTACGAGGTGAACACTGAAGCTTTCTTT. Translation gives CASSIYEVNTEAFF.

V usage is TRBV6-1 and J usage is TRBJ1-1; 9 bases fit TRBD1. V trimming: 4 bases; J trimming: 5 bases; junction bases outside the gene matches: 8. CDR3 size: 15 residues. Germline CDR1 MNHNS, CDR2 SASEGT. CDR3 loop: CASSAGTGSVTEAFF. CDR3 nucleotide sequence: TGTGCCAGCAGTGCCGGGACAGGGTCCGTAACTGAAGCTTTCTTT.

This clonotype was picked up many times. The chain couples TRBV5-8 to TRBJ1-5; unclear D gene. This CDR3 region has 14 residues. Germline values: CDR1 SGHTS, CDR2 YDEGEE. V lost 2 bases, J lost 2 bases, and 8 bases lay in between. CDR3: CASSFRIGNQPQHF. The CDR3 coding sequence is TGTGCCAGCAGCTTCCGTATCGGCAATCAGCCCCAGCATTTT.

The chain employs TRBV4-2 and TRBJ2-2; either TRBD1 or TRBD2 may supply D (5 bases each). Germline CDR1 is LGHNA and CDR2 is YNFKEQ. The length of the CDR3 is 17 residues. V lost 0 bases to trimming and J lost 3 bases, with 14 bases between them. Written as DNA, the CDR3 is TGTGCCAGCAGCCAAGATCCGAAGGGACGACACACCGGGGAGCTGTTTTTT. Protein sequence: CASSQDPKGRHTGELFF.

Concerning this clonotype: A much larger clone differs from this one at a single base, so this may be a read error. V usage is TRBV5-1 and J usage is TRBJ1-6; D perhaps matches TRBD1 (5 bases). V lost 2 bases and J 7 bases, leaving 16 bases between the germline ends. Looked up from germline, CDR1 is SGHRS and CDR2 is YFSETQ. The CDR3 runs to 16 residues. This CDR3 reads CASSFAQGGGNSPLHF. The CDR3 DNA sequence: TGCGCCAGCAGCTTTGCGCAGGGCGGGGGGAATTCACCCCTCCACTTT.

As for this clonotype: Compared with germline, one end of the junction differs, possibly owing to a read error. The chain joins TRBV10-3 to TRBJ1-1; D is undetermined. This CDR3 spans 13 amino acids. Germline CDR1 is ENHRY and CDR2 is SYGVKD. CDR3 bases: TGTGCCAGCAGTAGGCCTTCTGGCACTGAAGCTTTCTTT. Amino acid sequence: CASSRPSGTEAFF.

This clonotype has ten or more counts. J is TRBJ2-1 and V is TRBV20-1, with D perhaps matching TRBD1 (6 bases). Germline V gives CDR1 DFQATT, CDR2 SNEGSKA (reference sequence). CDR3 length: 14 amino acids. V lost 6 bases, J lost 5 bases, and 17 bases lay in between. The CDR3 loop reads CSANRELGDNEQFF. The CDR3 DNA follows: TGCAGTGCGAACAGGGAATTGGGGGACAATGAGCAGTTCTTC.

This clonotype was counted a single time. The chain joins TRBV24-1 to TRBJ2-5; tentatively, D is TRBD2 (5 bases). The CDR3 has 15 amino acids. Trimming shortened V by 7 bases and J by 2 bases, and 16 bases separated the two germline ends. From germline, CDR1 is KGHDR and CDR2 SFDVKD. As DNA, the CDR3 is TGTGCCACCAGCAGCCCAGGACTTTCTCAAGAGACCCAGTACTTC. This codes for CATSSPGLSQETQYF.

About this clonotype itself: This may come from a read error, since a much larger clone is one base off. The rearrangement joins TRBV5-1 to TRBJ1-2; no reliable D call. Per germline, CDR1 SGHRS and CDR2 YFSETQ. This CDR3 contains 13 residues. DNA for the CDR3: TGTGCCAGCAGCGCGAACGGGGACTATGGCTACACCTTC. Translating gives CASSANGDYGYTF.